The sequence of this T cell receptor (beta chain) was determined in a study of blood T cell repertoires in COVID-19 (TCRdb year 2020). Regarding the study in general: Samples covering the acute and convalescent phases of COVID-19 were provided by collaborators in the United States, Italy and Spain. The material from the prospective study consisted of cDNA or gDNA derived from T cells, B-cell-depleted T cells, or PBMCs. Deeply sampled blood TCRbeta repertoires from subjects exposed to, actively infected with, or recovered from COVID-19 were included in the dataset. The repertoires were made available in a free public database intended to serve as a resource for research on the immune response to SARS-CoV-2. Samples were obtained from the ongoing ImmuneRACE study (first 160 participants) and from over a thousand subjects provided by 6 global collaborators. Nearly every sample came with metadata listing a de-identified subject ID, COVID-19 status, age in years and sex. Where available, HLA class I and class II types were taken from metadata supplied by the sample provider and were not determined by assay-based typing.

Notes on this clone: Its antigen is currently not known. Base qualities are not provided; no much larger clone lies one nucleotide away.

The immunoSEQ Assay, a bias-controlled multiplex PCR, was used to amplify TCRbeta CDR3 regions from genomic DNA. For the original study's pipeline: The number of nucleated cells in each sample was estimated by amplification of reference gene primers within the assay. Sequence reads were collapsed and filtered to measure the absolute abundance of every unique TCRbeta CDR3 rearrangement. For each sample, productive Simpson clonality was calculated as the square root of Simpson's diversity index across productive rearrangements. What TCRdb holds here is the immuneACCESS table cut down to in-frame rearrangements. Part of the clones is not present; checked against another copy, under half of the missing clones reflect an unresolved V gene, and the others are unexplained. V, J and clone size derive from that table, while D and trimming were established from the DNA sequence. Present in this sample are around 130,000 clones, roughly 86% of which were seen just once. The top ten constitute 3.4% of the sample.

Summary of the overall study and its limitations: Clinical and demographic metadata were provided uncurated, with the amount varying by source and participant.

CDR3 length: 18 amino acids, cysteine to phenylalanine. Just the 54-base CDR3 DNA is kept, in frame starting at base 1. V is pruned by 7 bases and J by 0 bases, leaving 12 bases of the junction without a gene match. As encoded in the germline V gene, CDR1 is ENHRY while CDR2 is SYGVKD. Participants in the prospective study were aged roughly 18 to 89 years, lived in about two dozen United States geographic areas, and enrolled through a virtual design. To assign participants to cohorts, the prospective study relied on clinical history that participants themselves reported in a screening survey and a study questionnaire. In the prospective study, whole blood, serum and a nasopharyngeal or oropharyngeal swab were collected from each participant by mobile phlebotomists. Participants in the prospective study had the option to provide additional blood draws and questionnaires over a roughly 2-month period. Prospective study blood samples were shipped either frozen or at room temperature before DNA extraction.

Sequenced sample: PBMCs or T cells enriched from blood (not recorded which). Here the chain combines TRBV10-3 and TRBJ2-3; 11 middle bases align to TRBD2. The sequence was collected from a woman aged 45-59 years with acute COVID-19. The nucleotides are TGTGCCATCACATCACTAGCGGGAGAAGGGGGTAGCACAGATACGCAGTATTTT. The resulting protein is CAITSLAGEGGSTDTQYF.